The 22 T cell receptor beta chains reported below all come from one sample, sequenced in a study of cytomegalovirus exposure and HLA in healthy donors. It was with 60 Vbeta and 13 Jbeta primers that the PCR ran. The protocol was immunoSEQ multiplex PCR, while the TCRdb copy is restricted to in-frame clones and leaves out a portion. The repertoire holds hundreds of thousands of clones, with about 80% as singletons. The sample was PBMCs. These receptors came from a woman aged 40 to 50 in good health and CMV-seronegative.

This clone was detected once. The chain combines TRBV28 with TRBJ2-7; tentative D call: TRBD1 (5 bases). V was pared by 8 bases and J by 0 bases, with 8 bases between. Germline CDR1 is MDHEN and CDR2 is SYDVKM. The CDR3 consists of 12 residues. Here the CDR3 DNA reads TGTGCCAGCCTCAGGGACTCCTACGAGCAGTACTTC. Encoded protein: CASLRDSYEQYF.

V usage is TRBV7-9 and J usage is TRBJ1-4; maybe TRBD1 (5 bases). Germline CDR1 SEHNR, CDR2 FQNEAQ (reference sequence). The germline V and J ends were trimmed by 4 bases and 7 bases, with 19 bases remaining between them. This CDR3 region has 16 residues. The CDR3 spells CASSYSPAGLSEKLFF. The CDR3 DNA sequence: TGTGCCAGCAGCTACAGCCCAGCAGGGCTGAGTGAAAAACTGTTTTTT.

The rearrangement joins TRBV9 to TRBJ1-2; 9 bases map to TRBD1. J lost 2 bases, V lost 3 bases, and 14 bases had no gene match. The CDR3 runs 18 residues. Germline assignment: CDR1 SGDLS and CDR2 YYNGEE. The CDR3 here is CASSARGGGDRENYGYTF. As DNA, the CDR3 is TGTGCCAGCAGCGCCCGAGGGGGTGGGGACAGGGAGAACTATGGCTACACCTTC.

This clone has just a few counts. The chain is built from TRBV2 and TRBJ1-5, with D perhaps matching TRBD1 (6 bases). V was cut by 6 bases and J by 7 bases, with 13 bases left in between. Germline lookup yields CDR1 SNHLY and CDR2 FYNNEI. The CDR3 runs to 13 residues. The DNA for the CDR3 is TGTGCCAGCAGCGTGGACAGTAGGCAGCCCCAGCATTTT. Its protein is CASSVDSRQPQHF.

The chain combines TRBV9 with TRBJ2-5, with a possible D match to TRBD2 (6 bases). Per the germline V gene, CDR1 is SGDLS and CDR2 is YYNGEE. The ends were cut back, 0 bases at V and 1 base at J, with 10 bases in the middle. This CDR3 region has 15 residues. The CDR3 loop reads CASSVAGEPQETQYF. CDR3 sequence (DNA): TGTGCCAGCAGCGTAGCGGGGGAACCCCAAGAGACCCAGTACTTC.

This clone was seen a few times. V gene TRBV29-1 combines with J gene TRBJ2-1; TRBD2 aligns across 9 bases. V trimming: 6 bases; J trimming: 4 bases; junction bases outside the gene matches: 19. The CDR3 has 18 amino acids. The germline CDR1 and CDR2 sequences are SQVTM and ANQGSEA. CDR3 sequence: CSVRDASGAFISYNEQFF. DNA of the CDR3: TGCAGCGTCAGGGATGCTAGCGGGGCCTTTATCTCTTACAATGAGCAGTTCTTC.

This clone was counted only a few times. The chain has TRBV7-9 and TRBJ1-5, with TRBD1 as a possible D gene (6 bases). This CDR3 has 15 residues. CDR1 and CDR2 (germline): SEHNR, FQNEAQ (reference sequence). Deletions cut 4 bases from V and 7 bases from J, with 17 bases between. The CDR3 region has the DNA TGTGCCAGCAGCTCCCTGGGGGCCGAGGGACAGCCCCAGCATTTT. This gives the protein CASSSLGAEGQPQHF.

The rearrangement links TRBV23-1 to TRBJ1-2; TRBD1 matches at 8 bases. TRBV23-1 carries the ORF label, with uncertain function. CDR3 length: 15 amino acids. The ends lost 3 bases at V and 6 bases at J; junction bases unmatched: 9. The CDR3 reads CASSHRDRGQHGYTF. The CDR3 nucleotides are TGCGCCAGCAGTCACCGCGACAGGGGACAGCATGGCTACACCTTC.

A remark on this clone: The limits of the CDR3 on the DNA are not certain, so only TCRdb's listed CDR3 is given. The chain links TRBV7-2 to TRBJ2-1; the tabulated D call, TRBD1, remains unverified against the DNA. Termini included, the CDR3 measures 15 amino acids. CDR1 is SGHTA, CDR2 FQGNSA, per germline. CDR3 sequence reads: CASILGQGDFDEQFF.

This clone was detected only once. This sequence joins TRBV4-3 and TRBJ1-4; D might be TRBD1 (5 bases). Germline V gene lookup returns CDR1 LGHNA and CDR2 YSLEER. The V gene lost 0 bases and the J gene lost 0 bases, with 14 bases spanning the gap. This CDR3 comprises 18 residues. CDR3 coding DNA: TGCGCCAGCAGCCAAGATTGGGAAGGGGATGCAACTAATGAAAAACTGTTTTTT. It encodes CASSQDWEGDATNEKLFF.

The chain carries TRBV28 and TRBJ2-7; D gene uncertain. V gave up 3 bases and J gave up 0 bases, with 6 bases separating them. The length of the CDR3 is 13 residues. Germline-derived CDR1 and CDR2 are MDHEN and SYDVKM. The CDR3 is CASSLAGSYEQYF. CDR3 nucleotide sequence: TGTGCCAGCAGTTTGGCAGGCTCCTACGAGCAGTACTTC.

Regarding this clone: This sample also contains other DNA sequences that code for the same CDR3. The rearrangement joins TRBV7-2 to TRBJ2-5; D uncertain. The closer fit of TRBJ2-7 to the DNA end suggests the J call may be wrong. CDR1 SGHTA and CDR2 FQGNSA come from the germline V gene. CDR3 length equals 12 residues. CDR3 loop: CASSRSSYEQYF. CDR3 in DNA: TGTGCCAGCAGCCGATCCTCCTACGAGCAGTACTTC.

The chain employs TRBV7-2 and TRBJ2-5, with 9 bases lining up with TRBD2. This CDR3 spans 14 amino acids. Trimming took 5 bases from V and 3 from J; bases not matched to a gene: 4. The germline CDR1 and CDR2 sequences are SGHTA and FQGNSA. CDR3 sequence reads: CASSQGLAEETQYF. Written as DNA, the CDR3 is TGTGCCAGCAGCCAGGGACTAGCAGAAGAGACCCAGTACTTC.

The chain has TRBV11-2 and TRBJ2-1, with D possibly being TRBD2 (5 bases). Germline lookup yields CDR1 SGHAT and CDR2 FQNNGV. The CDR3 spans 15 residues. V gave up 3 bases and J gave up 1 base, with 10 bases separating them. The CDR3: CASSLERESYNEQFF. DNA of the CDR3: TGTGCCAGCAGCTTGGAAAGGGAGTCCTACAATGAGCAGTTCTTC.

This clone was seen only once. The chain uses TRBV9 and TRBJ2-2, with D possibly TRBD2 on 5 matching bases. The germline V gene has CDR1 SGDLS and CDR2 YYNGEE. The CDR3 is 14 amino acids. The ends were cut back, 2 bases at V and 6 bases at J, with 11 bases in the middle. CDR3 protein: CASSVRGSAGELFF. The CDR3 DNA reads TGTGCCAGCAGCGTTCGGGGTTCGGCCGGGGAGCTGTTTTTT.

This clone occurred a few times. The chain joins TRBV5-4 to TRBJ2-5; a weak D match, TRBD2 (6 bases). V shed 2 bases and J shed 5 bases, with 10 bases lying between them. Germline values: CDR1 SGHNT, CDR2 YYREEE (reference sequence). The CDR3 extends over 13 amino acids. The CDR3 region is CASSFGGEETQYF. CDR3 DNA: TGTGCCAGCAGCTTTGGAGGGGAGGAGACCCAGTACTTC.

This chain uses TRBV29-1 with TRBJ1-1; 12 nucleotides line up with TRBD1. CDR3 length equals 14 residues. CDR1 is SQVTM and CDR2 is ANQGSEA in the germline V gene. Trimming cost V 4 bases and J 5 bases; bases outside gene matches: 5. The CDR3 protein is CSVVGQGARTEAFF. The CDR3 region has the DNA TGCAGCGTTGTGGGACAGGGGGCGCGAACTGAAGCTTTCTTT. Supplemented by reference TRBV29-1 and TRBJ1-1, the full variable domain reads SAVISQKPSRDICQRGTSLTIQCQVDSQVTMMFWYRQQPGQSLTLIATANQGSEATYESGFVIDKFPISRPNLTFSTLTVSNMSPEDSSIYLCSVVGQGARTEAFFGQGTRLTVV.

Concerning this clone itself: Other nucleotide sequences from this sample produce the same CDR3. The chain employs TRBV18 and TRBJ1-1, with D perhaps matching TRBD1 (6 bases). This CDR3 is built from 14 residues. In germline, CDR1 is KGHSH, CDR2 LQKENI. Trimming took 6 bases from V and 3 from J, leaving 14 bases between them. CDR3 loop: CASSRTPGDTEAFF. As DNA, the CDR3 is TGTGCCAGCTCCCGTACCCCAGGGGACACTGAAGCTTTCTTT.

The chain carries TRBV7-9 and TRBJ2-2; D perhaps matches TRBD2 (5 bases). There are 15 residues in the CDR3. Germline-derived CDR1 and CDR2 are SEHNR and FQNEAQ (reference sequence). V was shortened by 5 bases and J by 4 bases, with 14 bases between the two germline ends. Here the CDR3 reads CASSRTSVGTGELFF. Written as DNA, the CDR3 is TGTGCCAGCAGCCGGACTTCGGTGGGCACCGGGGAGCTGTTTTTT.

This clone was detected a few times. This chain connects TRBV5-6 to TRBJ1-1; maybe TRBD1 (5 bases). V lost 0 bases to trimming and J lost 4 bases, with 22 bases between them. There are 18 residues in the CDR3. CDR1 and CDR2 from the germline V gene are SGHDT and YYEEEE. CDR3 sequence reads: CASSLVPWFGRGPTEAFF. CDR3 coding DNA: TGTGCCAGCAGCTTGGTCCCCTGGTTTGGGAGGGGACCCACTGAAGCTTTCTTT.

The chain employs TRBV7-9 and TRBJ1-3; D is undetermined. The germline V and J ends were trimmed by 5 bases and 0 bases, with 20 bases remaining between them. CDR1 is SEHNR, CDR2 FQNEAQ, per germline (reference sequence). This CDR3 comprises 18 residues. The CDR3: CASSPGFSDGGSGNTIYF. The CDR3 bases are TGTGCCAGCAGCCCCGGATTTTCGGATGGAGGCTCTGGAAACACCATATATTTT. Based on the CDR3 plus reference TRBV7-9 and TRBJ1-3, the full variable domain is DTGVSQNPRHKITKRGQNVTFRCDPISEHNRLYWYRQTLGQGPEFLTYFQNEAQLEKSRLLSDRFSAERPKGSFSTLEIQRTEQGDSAMYLCASSPGFSDGGSGNTIYFGEGSWLTVV.

The chain combines TRBV5-1 with TRBJ1-1; 8 bases are a match to TRBD1. Trimming removed 4 bases from V and 1 base from J; junction bases left unmatched: 9. From germline, CDR1 is SGHRS and CDR2 YFSETQ. The length of the CDR3 is 16 residues. CDR3 sequence: CASSPRTGRPNTEAFF. The CDR3 DNA is TGCGCCAGCAGCCCTCGGACAGGGAGACCGAACACTGAAGCTTTCTTT.